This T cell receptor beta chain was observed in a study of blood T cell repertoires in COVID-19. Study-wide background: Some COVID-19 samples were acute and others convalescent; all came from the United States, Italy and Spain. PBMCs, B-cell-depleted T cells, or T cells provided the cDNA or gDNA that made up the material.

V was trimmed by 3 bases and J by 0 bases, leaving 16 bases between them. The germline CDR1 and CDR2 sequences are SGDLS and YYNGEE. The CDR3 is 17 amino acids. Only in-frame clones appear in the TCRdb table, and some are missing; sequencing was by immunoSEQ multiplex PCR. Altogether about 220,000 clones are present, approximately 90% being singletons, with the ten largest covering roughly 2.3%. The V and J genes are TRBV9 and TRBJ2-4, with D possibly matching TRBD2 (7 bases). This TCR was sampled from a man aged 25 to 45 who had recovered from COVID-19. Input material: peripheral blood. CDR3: CASSEQGGGSAKNIQYF. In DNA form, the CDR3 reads TGTGCCAGCAGCGAGCAGGGAGGGGGGTCAGCCAAAAACATTCAGTACTTC.